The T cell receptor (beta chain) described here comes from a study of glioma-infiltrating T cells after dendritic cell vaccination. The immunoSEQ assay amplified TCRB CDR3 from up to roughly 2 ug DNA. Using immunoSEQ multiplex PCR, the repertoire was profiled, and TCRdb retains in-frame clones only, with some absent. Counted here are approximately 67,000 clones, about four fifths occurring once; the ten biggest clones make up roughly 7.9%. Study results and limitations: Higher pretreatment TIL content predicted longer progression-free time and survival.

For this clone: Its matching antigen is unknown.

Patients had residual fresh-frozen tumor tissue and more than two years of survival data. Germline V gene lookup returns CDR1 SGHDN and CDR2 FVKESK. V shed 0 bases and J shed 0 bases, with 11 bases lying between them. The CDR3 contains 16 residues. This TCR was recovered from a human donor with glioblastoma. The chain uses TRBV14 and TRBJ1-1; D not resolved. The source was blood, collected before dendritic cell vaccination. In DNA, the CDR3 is TGTGCCAGCAGCCAAGATCTGGGCCGGCTGAACACTGAAGCTTTCTTT. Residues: CASSQDLGRLNTEAFF.